Presented here are 25 T cell receptor beta chains from one specimen sequenced in a study of T cell clonality in common variable immunodeficiency. Clones were read by immunoSEQ multiplex PCR, and TCRdb kept only the in-frame ones, dropping some. In total the sample includes more than 30,000 clones, none of them seen once. Sequencing was performed on peripheral blood mononuclear cells. The receptors come from a person aged 18 to 75 in good health.

This clone was seen repeatedly, ten times or more. The read halts 3 residues ahead of the CDR3 end, with the missing end drawn from the germline J gene. The rearrangement links TRBV20-1 to TRBJ1-1; TRBD1 agrees at 7 bases. The CDR3 is made up of 14 amino acids. CDR1 is DFQATT, CDR2 SNEGSKA, per germline (reference sequence). CDR3 in amino acids: CSATEGAYRGKAFF. The sequenced CDR3 bases are TGCAGTGCGACGGAGGGGGCTTACCGGGGTAAA.

This clone was detected many times. The read finishes 3 residues shy of the CDR3 end, and the germline J gene is used to complete it. The chain employs TRBV7-8 and TRBJ1-2; 9 positions match TRBD1. This CDR3 comprises 16 residues. The germline V gene has CDR1 SGHVS and CDR2 FQNEAQ. V trimming: 4 bases; J trimming: 1 base; junction bases outside the gene matches: 7. The CDR3 DNA, read in part, is TGTGCCAGCAGCTCCTCGGACAGGGGAAGTAACTATGGC. Translated: CASSSSDRGSNYG. The complete CDR3 sequence is CASSSSDRGSNYGYTF.

Ten or more counts support this clone. The read is 3 residues too short to cover the CDR3 end, so that end is filled in from the germline J gene. The rearrangement links TRBV5-1 to TRBJ2-5, with 10 bases that match TRBD2. Per the germline V gene, CDR1 is SGHRS and CDR2 is YFSETQ. This CDR3 spans 17 amino acids. J lost 2 bases, V lost 4 bases, and 11 bases had no gene match. The CDR3 is CASSRREGSGGQETQYF. CDR3 DNA (partial): TGCGCCAGCAGCCGACGGGAAGGTAGCGGGGGGCAAGAGACC.

This clone was seen many times. The read terminates 3 residues ahead of where the CDR3 ends, so the germline J gene completes it. V and J are TRBV19 and TRBJ1-5; TRBD1 might be the D (5 bases). Trimming left V 3 bases short and J 2 bases short, with 11 bases between. The germline V gene encodes CDR1 LNHDA and CDR2 SQIVND (reference sequence). The CDR3 is 15 residues long. CDR3 bases read: TGTGCCAGTAGTATTGTGGGACTGCGCAATCAGCCC. Amino acids: CASSIVGLRNQP. The whole CDR3 reads CASSIVGLRNQPQHF.

The table lists this clone with many counts. Coverage ceases 3 residues before the CDR3 finishes, and the germline J gene fills in the end. The gene calls are TRBV19 and TRBJ1-6; D unclear. Looked up from germline, CDR1 is LNHDA and CDR2 is SQIVND (reference sequence). This CDR3 contains 13 residues. The chain's CDR3 is CASSILEWRALHF. CDR3 DNA (partial): TGTGCCAGTAGTATCTTGGAGTGGAGGGCC.

In this sample, this clone turned up many times. Coverage ceases 3 residues before the CDR3 finishes, and the germline J gene fills in the end. The chain couples TRBV30 to TRBJ1-5; no definite D call. Germline V CDR1 and CDR2: GTSNPN, SVGIG (reference sequence). The CDR3 spans 14 residues. V dropped 0 bases and J dropped 4 bases, with 10 bases sitting between them. This chain's CDR3 is CAWSVEAGNQPQHF. The part of the CDR3 DNA that was read is TGTGCCTGGAGTGTAGAGGCGGGAAATCAGCCC.

There are many counts of this clone. Read coverage stops 3 residues before the CDR3 terminus; the germline J gene supplies the remainder. The rearrangement links TRBV3-1 (or the pseudogene TRBV3-2) to TRBJ1-1; 10 bases align to TRBD1. There are 17 residues in the CDR3. The germline V gene has CDR1 LGHDT and CDR2 YNNKEL (reference sequence). With 0 bases clipped from V and 5 bases from J, the junction kept 9 bases outside the gene matches. The sequenced CDR3 bases are TGTGCCAGCAGCCAAGACCCGAGGGACAGGGGTTGGACTGAA. Amino acids: CASSQDPRDRGWTE. The complete CDR3 reads CASSQDPRDRGWTEAFF.

This clone was observed a few times. The missing CDR3 end, 3 residues past where the read stops, is filled in from the germline J gene. The chain recombines TRBV11-1 with TRBJ2-2; D perhaps matches TRBD1 (5 bases). The CDR3 is 14 amino acids. Germline CDR1 reads SGHAT; CDR2 reads FQDESV (reference sequence). Trimming shortened V by 6 bases and J by 0 bases, and 8 bases separated the two germline ends. The CDR3 spells CASRRQTNTGELFF. The part of the CDR3 DNA that was read is TGTGCCAGCAGACGACAGACGAACACCGGGGAG.

This clone was seen ten or more times. The CDR3 end is not reached by the read, which stops 3 residues before it; the germline J gene fills it in. V usage is TRBV20-1 and J usage is TRBJ2-7, with 8 bases identical to TRBD2. The CDR3 consists of 14 residues. Per the germline V gene, CDR1 is DFQATT and CDR2 is SNEGSKA (reference sequence). Losses at the gene ends were 0 bases for V and 3 bases for J; bases not matched to a gene: 4. Incomplete CDR3 DNA: TGCAGTGCTAGAGATGGGACTAGTTTCTACGAG. Protein sequence: CSARDGTSFYE. The full-length CDR3 reads as CSARDGTSFYEQYF.

This clone was counted ten times or more. The read halts 3 residues ahead of the CDR3 end, with the missing end drawn from the germline J gene. The gene calls are TRBV19 and TRBJ1-1; the D gene is possibly TRBD1 (5 bases). The CDR3 runs 14 residues. V was trimmed by 3 bases and J by 0 bases, leaving 8 bases between them. Germline V gives CDR1 LNHDA, CDR2 SQIVND (reference sequence). CDR3 bases read: TGTGCCAGTAGTATCTTAGGGGTGAACACTGAA. Its translation is CASSILGVNTE. The full-length CDR3 reads as CASSILGVNTEAFF.

This clone was seen at least ten times. Read coverage stops 3 residues before the CDR3 terminus; the germline J gene supplies the remainder. The J gene is TRBJ2-7, the V gene TRBV5-1; 13 bases fit TRBD2. The V gene's germline CDR1 is SGHRS and CDR2 YFSETQ. The CDR3 loop spans 15 amino acids. The V segment lost 1 base and the J segment 5 bases; nucleotides outside the gene matches: 3. The CDR3 sequence is CASSLTSGRVNEQYF. Partial CDR3 DNA: TGCGCCAGCAGCTTGACTAGCGGGAGGGTCAACGAG.

Ten or more counts support this clone. The CDR3 here is CSAGATGSSYEQYF. Incomplete CDR3 DNA: TGCAGTGCGGGGGCGACAGGGAGCTCCTACGAG. The chain links TRBV20-1 to TRBJ2-7, with 7 bases aligning to TRBD1. The CDR3 end lies 3 residues beyond the end of the read and is filled in from the germline J gene. After removal of 6 bases from V and 0 bases from J, the junction contained 8 bases not matched to a gene. The CDR3 contains 14 residues. Germline V gene sequence: CDR1 DFQATT, CDR2 SNEGSKA (reference sequence).

This clone was detected ten times or more. The CDR3 end is not reached by the read, which stops 3 residues before it; the germline J gene fills it in. The J gene is TRBJ2-2, the V gene TRBV7-2; 8 bases are a match to TRBD1. J was trimmed by 7 bases and V by 0 bases; bases with no gene match: 7. Germline CDR1 and CDR2: SGHTA and FQGNSA. This CDR3 contains 16 residues. Partial CDR3 DNA: TGTGCCAGCAGCTTAGCTGCCAGGGGGCGAAACGGGGAG. This encodes CASSLAARGRNGE. The CDR3, in full, reads CASSLAARGRNGELFF. Looking up the rest from reference TRBV7-2 and TRBJ2-2 gives the full variable domain: GAGVSQSPSNKVTEKGKDVELRCDPISGHTALYWYRQSLGQGLEFLIYFQGNSAPDKSGLPSDRFSAERTGGSVSTLTIQRTQQEDSAVYLCASSLAARGRNGELFFGEGSRLTVL.

This clone was found many times. The read halts 3 residues ahead of the CDR3 end, with the missing end drawn from the germline J gene. The gene calls are TRBV6-2 or TRBV6-3 and TRBJ2-5; 7 bases match TRBD2. Germline V gene sequence: CDR1 MNHEY, CDR2 SVGEGT. The CDR3 totals 12 residues. Trimming removed 6 bases from V and 3 bases from J; junction bases left unmatched: 1. CDR3 DNA, as far as it was read: TGTGCCAGCAGACGGGGGGAAGAGACC. Protein: CASRRGEET. The entire CDR3 protein is CASRRGEETQYF.

This clone was picked up many times. Sequencing ends 3 residues short of the CDR3 end; the germline J gene provides the rest. This chain connects TRBV5-1 to TRBJ1-3; D not resolved. V lost 4 bases and J lost 0, with 11 bases in between. This CDR3 region has 15 residues. Looked up from germline, CDR1 is SGHRS and CDR2 is YFSETQ. Incomplete CDR3 DNA: TGCGCCAGCAGCGAGACACCCGTCTCTGGAAACACC. Encoded protein: CASSETPVSGNT. The whole CDR3 region reads CASSETPVSGNTIYF. The variable domain in full, with the rest retrieved from reference TRBV5-1 and TRBJ1-3, is KAGVTQTPRYLIKTRGQQVTLSCSPISGHRSVSWYQQTPGQGLQFLFEYFSETQRNKGNFPGRFSGRQFSNSRSEMNVSTLELGDSALYLCASSETPVSGNTIYFGEGSWLTVV.

This clone was observed many times. The CDR3 end lies 3 residues beyond the end of the read and is filled in from the germline J gene. The chain couples TRBV5-1 to TRBJ2-7; TRBD2 agrees at 7 bases. Unmatched junction bases numbered 12, after V lost 4 bases and J lost 2 bases. CDR1 and CDR2 (germline): SGHRS, YFSETQ. This CDR3 spans 16 amino acids. The CDR3 bases that were read are TGCGCCAGCAGCAGGTACTTAAGCGGGGCCGCCTACGAG. Protein sequence: CASSRYLSGAAYE. In full, the CDR3 is CASSRYLSGAAYEQYF.

In its sample, this clone was seen a few times. The read is 3 residues too short to cover the CDR3 end, so that end is filled in from the germline J gene. The rearrangement joins TRBV6-2 or TRBV6-3 to TRBJ2-6, with 9 bases matching TRBD1. The germline V gene has CDR1 MNHEY and CDR2 SVGEGT. Germline trimming cut 0 bases from V and 4 bases from J; bases unmatched to any gene: 4. The CDR3 has 17 amino acids. CDR3 DNA (partial): TGTGCCAGCAGTTACTCTGGGACAGGGTTGGGGGCCAACGTC. This codes for CASSYSGTGLGANV. The full CDR3 is CASSYSGTGLGANVLTF.

This clone was picked up many times. Partial CDR3 DNA: TGTGCCAGCAGCATCACTAGCGGTAGCTCCTACGAG. It specifies CASSITSGSSYE. The full CDR3 reads CASSITSGSSYEQYF. This chain links TRBV9 with TRBJ2-7; 8 bases match TRBD2. The read finishes 3 residues shy of the CDR3 end, and the germline J gene is used to complete it. The CDR3 loop spans 15 amino acids. The ends lost 4 bases at V and 0 bases at J; junction bases unmatched: 6. Germline V gene lookup returns CDR1 SGDLS and CDR2 YYNGEE.

The sample holds many counts of this clone. The CDR3 extends 3 residues past the end of the read, so its final part is completed from the germline J gene. This sequence joins TRBV7-9 and TRBJ1-1; D is ambiguous. The CDR3 is 13 amino acids. The germline V and J ends were trimmed by 5 bases and 4 bases, with 11 bases remaining between them. Germline assignment: CDR1 SEHNR and CDR2 FQNEAQ (reference sequence). This CDR3 is CASSPSRFTEAFF. The sequenced CDR3 bases are TGTGCCAGCAGCCCGAGCAGGTTCACTGAA.

This clone was recorded a few times. A much larger clone lies one base from this, so it may be a read error. The CDR3: CSVAQNRGGNEQFF. Incomplete CDR3 DNA: TGCAGCGTTGCCCAGAACAGGGGTGGTAATGAG. The chain recombines TRBV29-1 with TRBJ2-1, with 7 bases aligning to TRBD1. Read data end 3 residues before the CDR3 end; the end is taken from the germline J gene. J gave up 7 bases and V 4 bases, and 10 bases lay outside the gene matches. The CDR3 is 14 residues long. The germline CDR1 and CDR2 sequences are SQVTM and ANQGSEA.

This clone was seen repeatedly, ten times or more. The read comes to an end 3 residues before the CDR3 does, leaving the germline J gene to fill in the end. The chain employs TRBV4-1 and TRBJ1-5; tentative D call: TRBD1 (5 bases). This CDR3 spans 16 amino acids. The germline V and J ends were trimmed by 0 bases and 0 bases, with 9 bases remaining between them. Germline CDR1 is MGHRA and CDR2 is YSYEKL. The covered CDR3 bases are TGCGCCAGCAGCCAAGACCCAGGGTTTAGCAATCAGCCC. It translates to CASSQDPGFSNQP. The entire CDR3 protein reads CASSQDPGFSNQPQHF.

This clone has at least ten counts. The CDR3 end lies 3 residues beyond the end of the read and is filled in from the germline J gene. The V gene is TRBV29-1, the J gene TRBJ2-7; 7 nucleotides align to TRBD2. V was pared by 4 bases and J by 3 bases, with 3 bases of the junction left unmatched. Germline V gene lookup returns CDR1 SQVTM and CDR2 ANQGSEA. The CDR3 has 12 amino acids. The CDR3 reads CSVGLADYEQYF. CDR3 bases read: TGCAGCGTTGGTCTAGCGGACTACGAG.

This clone was counted many times. The read ends 3 residues early relative to the CDR3; the germline J gene fills the gap. V and J are TRBV5-1 and TRBJ1-2, with D possibly being TRBD1 (5 bases). Looked up from germline, CDR1 is SGHRS and CDR2 is YFSETQ. The CDR3 totals 12 residues. The covered CDR3 bases are TGCGCCAGCAGCTTCAAAGGGGAGGAC. This gives the protein CASSFKGED. The entire CDR3 sequence reads CASSFKGEDYTF.

On this clone itself: The read halts 3 residues ahead of the CDR3 end, with the missing end drawn from the germline J gene. The V gene is TRBV10-2, the J gene TRBJ2-1, with D maybe TRBD2 (6 bases). The V end lost 6 bases, the J end lost 4 bases, and 16 bases lay between the germline ends. This CDR3 is 15 amino acids long. The germline CDR1 and CDR2 sequences are WSHSY and SAAADI. CDR3 bases read: TGCGCCAGCAGGGTGTGGGCTAGCGAGTACAATGAG. Its protein is CASRVWASEYNE. The whole CDR3 reads CASRVWASEYNEQFF.

At least ten counts were recorded for this clone. The observed sequence ends 3 residues before the CDR3 terminus, with the missing tail filled in from the germline J gene. V usage is TRBV9 and J usage is TRBJ2-3; possibly TRBD1 or TRBD2 for D (5 bases each). Trimming took 4 bases from V and 4 from J, leaving 19 bases between them. The CDR3 is 16 residues long. Per the germline V gene, CDR1 is SGDLS and CDR2 is YYNGEE. CDR3 residues: CASSLREGSESDTQYF. The part of the CDR3 DNA that was read is TGTGCCAGCAGCCTCAGAGAGGGGTCGGAATCAGATACG.